This T cell receptor (beta chain) stems from a study of blood T cell repertoires in COVID-19. Clones were sequenced by immunoSEQ multiplex PCR, and TCRdb holds only the in-frame ones, with some missing. The repertoire has 150,000 to 200,000 clones, over 75% of them found once; the top ten carry around a sixth. The CDR3 spans 14 residues. Trimming removed 0 bases from V and 4 bases from J, with 10 bases in between. Germline CDR1 KGHSH, CDR2 LQKENI. The gene calls are TRBV18 and TRBJ2-7, with D tentatively TRBD1 (5 bases). Sample: peripheral blood. This receptor was taken from a person aged 65 to 85 with COVID-19, enrolled during active disease. CDR3 loop: CASSPPAGMYEQYF. Written as DNA, the CDR3 is TGTGCCAGCTCACCACCGGCAGGGATGTACGAGCAGTACTTC.